Below, 16 T cell receptor beta chains from the same sample are listed, as sequenced in a study of T cell repertoires in cytomegalovirus infection. Using its own MiXCR run on the reads, TCRdb lists one record per CDR3 protein. The table includes some 220,000 distinct CDR3 sequences, 5% to 8.5% detected once. Sequenced: PBMCs. The receptors come from a human donor in good health (CMV status not recorded). Some clones in this sample may be carry-over from other donors' samples.

This clonotype was seen many times. The chain links TRBV18 to TRBJ1-5, with 10 bases lining up with TRBD1. In germline, CDR1 is KGHSH, CDR2 LQKENI. Trimming cost V 6 bases and J 4 bases; bases outside gene matches: 9. The length of the CDR3 is 16 residues. CDR3 coding DNA: TGTGCCAGCTCCCCCCAGTCGGGACAGGGGAATCAGCCCCAGCATTTT. It specifies CASSPQSGQGNQPQHF.

This clonotype was seen a few times. This sequence joins TRBV23-1 and TRBJ1-5, with D uncertain. Being an ORF, TRBV23-1 has a function that is uncertain. Trimming cost V 4 bases and J 4 bases, with 14 bases left between them. The CDR3 spans 15 residues. The CDR3 loop reads CASSPPPRWNQPQHF. CDR3 DNA: TGCGCCAGCAGTCCTCCCCCGAGGTGGAATCAGCCCCAGCATTTT.

This clonotype was counted many times. The chain employs TRBV20-1 and TRBJ1-1; 8 bases are shared with TRBD1. Per germline, CDR1 DFQATT and CDR2 SNEGSKA (reference sequence). CDR3 length: 14 amino acids. V trimming: 7 bases; J trimming: 3 bases; junction bases outside the gene matches: 10. CDR3 loop: CSGQGTLGDTEAFF. CDR3 nucleotide sequence: TGCAGTGGACAGGGGACTCTGGGGGACACTGAAGCTTTCTTT.

This clonotype was counted many times. The chain carries TRBV20-1 and TRBJ2-7; D tentatively fits TRBD1 or TRBD2 (5 bases each). The CDR3 runs to 15 residues. CDR1 DFQATT and CDR2 SNEGSKA come from the germline V gene (reference sequence). V lost 0 bases and J lost 11, with 23 bases in between. The CDR3 coding sequence is TGCAGTGCTAGAGATCTACGGCAGGGAGCACTCCGGGAGTACTTC. Translation gives CSARDLRQGALREYF.

The chain links TRBV30 to TRBJ2-2; 10 bases match TRBD1. In germline, CDR1 is GTSNPN, CDR2 SVGIG (reference sequence). The CDR3 spans 14 residues. The J segment lost 4 bases and the V segment lost 1 base, leaving 0 bases of the junction unmatched. The CDR3 region is CAWSGTGGTGELFF. Written as DNA, the CDR3 is TGTGCCTGGAGTGGGACAGGGGGCACCGGGGAGCTGTTTTTT. The variable domain in full, completed from reference TRBV30 and TRBJ2-2, reads SQTIHQWPATLVQPVGSPLSLECTVEGTSNPNLYWYRQAAGRGLQLLFYSVGIGQISSEVPQNLSASRPQDRQFILSSKKLLLSDSGFYLCAWSGTGGTGELFFGEGSRLTVL.

This clonotype was counted ten times or more. The chain employs TRBV5-6 and TRBJ2-7, with a weak D call TRBD1 (6 bases). Germline CDR1 is SGHDT and CDR2 is YYEEEE. Trimming stripped 3 bases from V and 3 bases from J, with 10 bases between. CDR3 length: 13 residues. As DNA, the CDR3 is TGTGCCAGCAGCTGGGGACATGTCTACGAGCAGTACTTC. This encodes CASSWGHVYEQYF.

This clonotype was detected ten times or more. The chain links TRBV29-1 to TRBJ2-5; TRBD1 might be the D (5 bases). Trimming removed 2 bases at V and 1 base at J, with 8 bases between. Germline V gene data show CDR1 as SQVTM and CDR2 as ANQGSEA. This CDR3 region has 13 residues. CDR3 nucleotide sequence: TGCAGCGTTGAAAGGGGCATCCAAGAGACCCAGTACTTC. This gives the protein CSVERGIQETQYF. The whole variable domain, remainder taken from reference TRBV29-1 and TRBJ2-5, is SAVISQKPSRDICQRGTSLTIQCQVDSQVTMMFWYRQQPGQSLTLIATANQGSEATYESGFVIDKFPISRPNLTFSTLTVSNMSPEDSSIYLCSVERGIQETQYFGPGTRLLVL.

This clonotype was counted many times. This chain connects TRBV25-1 to TRBJ1-5, with D hard to call. V lost 1 base and J 2 bases, leaving 6 bases between the germline ends. This CDR3 comprises 14 residues. Germline V gives CDR1 MGHDK, CDR2 SYGVNS. The CDR3 spells CASSESNRNQPQHF. The CDR3 DNA reads TGTGCCAGCAGTGAATCCAACCGCAATCAGCCCCAGCATTTT. Variable domain in full (rest from reference TRBV25-1 and TRBJ1-5): EADIYQTPRYLVIGTGKKITLECSQTMGHDKMYWYQQDPGMELHLIHYSYGVNSTEKGDLSSESTVSRIRTEHFPLTLESARPSHTSQYLCASSESNRNQPQHFGDGTRLSIL.

In its sample, this clonotype was seen a few times. The V and J genes are TRBV28 and TRBJ2-3, with 11 nucleotides matching TRBD1. The V gene's germline CDR1 is MDHEN and CDR2 SYDVKM. CDR3 length equals 14 residues. V dropped 5 bases and J dropped 9; count of bases not matched to a gene: 7. The CDR3: CASSPGQGVWTQYF. The CDR3 DNA is TGTGCCAGCAGTCCGGGACAGGGGGTTTGGACGCAGTATTTT.

This clonotype was seen at least ten times. The V and J genes are TRBV20-1 and TRBJ1-1; D remains unclear. Trimming cost V 5 bases and J 1 base, with 8 bases left between them. CDR3 length: 12 residues. From germline, CDR1 is DFQATT and CDR2 SNEGSKA (reference sequence). The CDR3 protein is CSAARQNTEAFF. The CDR3 DNA is TGCAGTGCTGCCCGCCAGAACACTGAAGCTTTCTTT.

This clonotype appeared many times. This chain uses TRBV20-1 with TRBJ2-7; tentatively, D is TRBD1 (5 bases). The V end was cut by 6 bases, the J end by 4 bases, with 16 bases between. Germline V lookup: CDR1 DFQATT, CDR2 SNEGSKA (reference sequence). CDR3 length: 13 amino acids. CDR3 residues: CSAAPFDSYEQYF. DNA for the CDR3: TGCAGTGCCGCCCCCTTTGACAGTTACGAGCAGTACTTC.

The chain couples TRBV20-1 to TRBJ2-1, with 12 bases lining up with TRBD2. From germline, CDR1 is DFQATT and CDR2 SNEGSKA (reference sequence). The trim removed 6 bases at V and 4 bases at J, leaving 10 bases unmatched. This CDR3 is built from 16 residues. The CDR3 reads CSACGWTSGEYNEQFF. CDR3 DNA sequence: TGCAGTGCCTGCGGCTGGACTAGCGGGGAGTACAATGAGCAGTTCTTC.

The genes are TRBV7-8 and TRBJ2-1; D is possibly TRBD1 (5 bases). The CDR3 consists of 14 residues. Germline-derived CDR1 and CDR2 are SGHVS and FQNEAQ. Trimming took 10 bases from V and 7 from J, leaving 20 bases between them. CDR3 sequence: CATGKNPPVNEQFF. The CDR3 region has the DNA TGTGCCACAGGGAAGAACCCCCCTGTGAATGAGCAGTTCTTC.

Many counts were recorded for this clonotype. V usage is TRBV7-2 and J usage is TRBJ2-3, with 12 bases that match TRBD2. The germline CDR1 and CDR2 sequences are SGHTA and FQGNSA. The CDR3 is 16 residues long. V was pared by 5 bases and J by 6 bases, with 9 bases of the junction left unmatched. The CDR3: CASSRTSGAPADTQYF. CDR3 in DNA: TGTGCCAGCAGCCGGACTAGCGGGGCGCCCGCGGATACGCAGTATTTT.

This clonotype was found a few times. In DNA form, the CDR3 reads TGTGCCGGAGGGCAGTACAATGAGCAGTTCTTC. It yields the protein CAGGQYNEQFF. The V and J genes are TRBV19 and TRBJ2-1; possibly TRBD2 for D (6 bases). The ends were cut back, 11 bases at V and 4 bases at J, with 9 bases in the middle. The CDR3 loop spans 11 amino acids. Germline assignment: CDR1 LNHDA and CDR2 SQIVND (reference sequence).

This clonotype was observed at least ten times. The V and J genes are TRBV6-6 and TRBJ2-5; 9 bases map to TRBD2. The CDR3 has 14 amino acids. Germline loops: CDR1 MNHNY, CDR2 SVGAGI (reference sequence). The ends lost 5 bases at V and 5 bases at J; junction bases unmatched: 6. The CDR3 here is CASSLRGGRETQYF. CDR3 in DNA: TGTGCCAGCAGTCTGCGGGGGGGCCGGGAGACCCAGTACTTC.